This entry features one T cell receptor beta chain sequence. Its antigen remains unidentified. This sample stems from a study of cytomegalovirus exposure and HLA in healthy donors. The overall study: An early release of data contained 75 million to 100 million unique TCRs, which came from HLA-typed donors.

The V and J ends lost 0 bases and 8 bases, in that order; junction bases with no gene match: 11. The length of the CDR3 is 16 residues. Germline loops: CDR1 SGHDT, CDR2 YYEEEE. The PCR had 60 Vbeta and 13 Jbeta primers. Libraries were prepared by immunoSEQ multiplex PCR; TCRdb keeps only in-frame clonotypes and omits some of them. The sample yields about 100,000 clones, 60% to 80% seen once. The study, taken as a whole, reports: Earlier analysis looked at TCR beta V segments, and most were productive about 87% or about 30% of the time.

This TCR derives from a male donor in good health and CMV-seropositive. Source material: PBMCs. The chain employs TRBV5-6 and TRBJ1-3; 7 bases agree with TRBD1. CDR3 coding DNA: TGTGCCAGCAGCTTGGGCCCAGGGACAGACACCCACACCATATATTTT. Translated, it gives CASSLGPGTDTHTIYF. The full variable domain, its missing parts supplied by reference TRBV5-6 and TRBJ1-3, is DAGVTQSPTHLIKTRGQQVTLRCSPKSGHDTVSWYQQALGQGPQFIFQYYEEEERQRGNFPDRFSGHQFPNYSSELNVNALLLGDSALYLCASSLGPGTDTHTIYFGEGSWLTVV.